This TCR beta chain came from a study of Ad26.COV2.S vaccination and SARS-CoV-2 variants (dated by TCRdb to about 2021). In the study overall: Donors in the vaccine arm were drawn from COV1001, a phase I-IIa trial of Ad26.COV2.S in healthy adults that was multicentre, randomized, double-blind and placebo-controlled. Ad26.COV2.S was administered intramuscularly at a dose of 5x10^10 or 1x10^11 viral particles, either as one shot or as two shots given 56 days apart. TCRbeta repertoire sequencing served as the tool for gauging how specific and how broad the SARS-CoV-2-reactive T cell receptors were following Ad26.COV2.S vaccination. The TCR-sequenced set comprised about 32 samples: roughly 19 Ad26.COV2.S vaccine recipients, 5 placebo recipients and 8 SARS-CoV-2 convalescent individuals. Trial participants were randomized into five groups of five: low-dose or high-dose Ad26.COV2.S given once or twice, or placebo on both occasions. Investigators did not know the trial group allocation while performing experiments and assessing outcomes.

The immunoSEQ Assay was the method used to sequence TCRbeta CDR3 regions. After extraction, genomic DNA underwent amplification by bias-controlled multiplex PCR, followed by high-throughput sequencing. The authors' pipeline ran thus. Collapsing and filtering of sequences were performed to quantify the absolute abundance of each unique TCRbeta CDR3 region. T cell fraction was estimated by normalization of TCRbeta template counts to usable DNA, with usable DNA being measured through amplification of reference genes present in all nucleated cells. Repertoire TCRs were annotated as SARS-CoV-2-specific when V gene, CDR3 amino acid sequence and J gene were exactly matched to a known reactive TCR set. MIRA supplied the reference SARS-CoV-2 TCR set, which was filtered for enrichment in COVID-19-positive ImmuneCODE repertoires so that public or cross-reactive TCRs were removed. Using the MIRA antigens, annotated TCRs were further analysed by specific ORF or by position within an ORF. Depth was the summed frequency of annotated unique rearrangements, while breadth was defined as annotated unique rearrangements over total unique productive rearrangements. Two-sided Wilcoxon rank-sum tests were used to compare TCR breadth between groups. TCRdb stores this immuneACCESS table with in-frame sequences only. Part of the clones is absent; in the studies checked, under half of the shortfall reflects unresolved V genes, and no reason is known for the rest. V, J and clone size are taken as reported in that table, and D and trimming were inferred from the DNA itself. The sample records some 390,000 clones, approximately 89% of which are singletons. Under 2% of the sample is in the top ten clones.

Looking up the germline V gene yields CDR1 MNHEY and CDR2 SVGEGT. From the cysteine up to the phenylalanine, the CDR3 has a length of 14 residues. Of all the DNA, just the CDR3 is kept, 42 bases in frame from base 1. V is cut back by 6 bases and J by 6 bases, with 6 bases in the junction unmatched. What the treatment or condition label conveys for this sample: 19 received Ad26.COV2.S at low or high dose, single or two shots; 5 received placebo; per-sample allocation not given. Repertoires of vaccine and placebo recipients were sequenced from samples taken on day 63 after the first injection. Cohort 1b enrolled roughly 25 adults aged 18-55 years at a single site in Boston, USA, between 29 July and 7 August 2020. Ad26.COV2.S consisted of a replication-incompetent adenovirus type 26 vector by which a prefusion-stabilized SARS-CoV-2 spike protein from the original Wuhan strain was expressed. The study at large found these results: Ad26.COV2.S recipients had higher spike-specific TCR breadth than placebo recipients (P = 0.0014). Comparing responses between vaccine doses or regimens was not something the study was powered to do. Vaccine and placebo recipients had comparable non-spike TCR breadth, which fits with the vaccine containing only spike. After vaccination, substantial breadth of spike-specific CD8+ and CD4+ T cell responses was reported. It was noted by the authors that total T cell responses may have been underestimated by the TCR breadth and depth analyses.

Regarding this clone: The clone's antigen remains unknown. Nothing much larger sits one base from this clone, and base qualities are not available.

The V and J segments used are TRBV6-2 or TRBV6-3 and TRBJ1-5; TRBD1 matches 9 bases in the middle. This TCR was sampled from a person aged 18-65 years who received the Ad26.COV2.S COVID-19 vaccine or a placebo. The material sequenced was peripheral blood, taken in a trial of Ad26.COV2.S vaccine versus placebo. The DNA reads TGTGCCAGCAGCAACACAGGGGGCATTCAGCCCCAGCATTTT. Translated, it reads CASSNTGGIQPQHF.